The 14 T cell receptor beta chains presented below share a single source sample, sequenced in a study of somatic mutations in cytotoxic T cells in rheumatoid arthritis. This table comes from immunoSEQ multiplex PCR, and its TCRdb copy is limited to in-frame clones, with some not included. This table holds about 23,000 clones, roughly 80% found once. The sample was CD8+ T cells sorted from blood. The receptors were sampled from an adult with rheumatoid arthritis.

The chain links TRBV7-9 to TRBJ2-3, with 14 bases that match TRBD2. This CDR3 has 17 amino acids. After removal of 4 bases from V and 5 bases from J, the junction contained 8 bases not matched to a gene. Germline loops: CDR1 SEHNR, CDR2 FQNEAQ (reference sequence). The CDR3 DNA reads TGTGCCAGCAGCTCCTGGGGACTAGCGGGGGCCGAAGATACGCAGTATTTT. As protein: CASSSWGLAGAEDTQYF.

This clone was seen a handful of times. The V gene is TRBV4-3, the J gene TRBJ2-3; D is uncertain. Germline CDR1 LGHNA, CDR2 YSLEER. V was pared by 4 bases and J by 2 bases, with 19 bases between. This CDR3 is built from 17 residues. The CDR3 is CASSPRMTLGITDTQYF. For the CDR3, the DNA is TGCGCCAGCAGCCCCAGGATGACTCTAGGAATCACAGATACGCAGTATTTT.

The chain links TRBV11-1 to TRBJ1-1; no clear D. This CDR3 has 16 residues. CDR1 is SGHAT, CDR2 FQDESV, per germline (reference sequence). V gave up 1 base and J gave up 0 bases, with 12 bases separating them. In nucleotides, the CDR3 is TGTGCCAGCAGCTTAGGTTATGCAAGCGTGAACACTGAAGCTTTCTTT. This sequence encodes CASSLGYASVNTEAFF.

The CDR3 loop is CASSGRTVNEQFF. Here the CDR3 DNA reads TGTGCCAGCAGTGGCCGGACTGTCAATGAGCAGTTCTTC. The chain joins TRBV2 to TRBJ2-1; the D gene is possibly TRBD2 (5 bases). The ends were cut back, 4 bases at V and 6 bases at J, with 10 bases in the middle. The CDR3 length is 13 residues. Germline CDR1 is SNHLY and CDR2 is FYNNEI.

This clone has only a few counts. J is TRBJ1-1 and V is TRBV9; no clear D gene. The CDR3 is 10 residues long. Looked up from germline, CDR1 is SGDLS and CDR2 is YYNGEE. Trimming cost V 3 bases and J 10 bases, with 7 bases left between them. DNA for the CDR3: TGTGCCAGCAGCGCCTATCCAGCTTTCTTT. Protein sequence: CASSAYPAFF.

The rearrangement joins TRBV4-3 to TRBJ2-5; 7 positions agree with TRBD1. The CDR3 consists of 15 residues. Germline CDR1 reads LGHNA; CDR2 reads YSLEER. V shed 2 bases and J 4 bases; nucleotides not matched to a gene: 7. The CDR3 DNA reads as TGCGCCAGCAGCCAACTTTACAGGGGTGCAGAGACCCAGTACTTC. As protein: CASSQLYRGAETQYF.

This clone occurred once. The chain joins TRBV4-3 to TRBJ1-2; a possible D gene is TRBD1 (5 bases). Germline lookup yields CDR1 LGHNA and CDR2 YSLEER. The CDR3 has 16 residues. V dropped 0 bases and J dropped 5 bases, with 16 bases sitting between them. The CDR3 DNA reads as TGCGCCAGCAGCCAAGAGGGCGCAGGGAGAAGGTATGGCTACACCTTC. This gives the protein CASSQEGAGRRYGYTF.

This chain connects TRBV10-3 to TRBJ2-7, with D possibly being TRBD1 (5 bases). V lost 6 bases, J lost 2 bases, and 11 bases lay in between. Germline values: CDR1 ENHRY, CDR2 SYGVKD. The CDR3 runs to 13 residues. The CDR3 DNA follows: TGTGCCATCAGGACAGACCCAACCTACGAGCAGTACTTC. Its protein product is CAIRTDPTYEQYF.

This clone turned up a few times. The V gene is TRBV10-3, the J gene TRBJ2-7; weak D call: TRBD2 (6 bases). Deletions cut 0 bases from V and 3 bases from J, with 18 bases between. The CDR3 is 17 residues long. CDR1 ENHRY and CDR2 SYGVKD come from the germline V gene. The CDR3 sequence is CAISESGGTGKNYEQYF. CDR3 DNA sequence: TGTGCCATCAGTGAGTCGGGGGGAACAGGAAAAAACTACGAGCAGTACTTC.

The chain employs TRBV15 and TRBJ2-7; D is ambiguous. The V gene lost 5 bases and the J gene lost 0 bases, with 14 bases spanning the gap. The germline V gene encodes CDR1 LNHNV and CDR2 YYDKDF (reference sequence). This CDR3 has 15 amino acids. CDR3 bases: TGTGCCACCAGCGCCGATTCGTCAAGCTCCTACGAGCAGTACTTC. Encoded protein: CATSADSSSSYEQYF.

This chain links TRBV7-6 with TRBJ1-4; no reliable D call. There are 12 residues in the CDR3. The germline V gene has CDR1 SGHVS and CDR2 FNYEAQ. V was trimmed by 6 bases and J by 5 bases, leaving 7 bases between them. The chain's CDR3 is CASRSINEKLFF. The DNA of the CDR3 is TGTGCCAGCAGATCCATCAATGAAAAACTGTTTTTT.

The chain combines TRBV4-2 with TRBJ2-5, with 13 bases matching TRBD2. Germline-derived CDR1 and CDR2 are LGHNA and YNFKEQ. The CDR3 extends over 16 amino acids. The ends lost 1 base at V and 5 bases at J; junction bases unmatched: 4. For the CDR3, the DNA is TGTGCCAGCAGCCAAGCGACTAGCGGGGGGCCGGAGACCCAGTACTTC. It encodes CASSQATSGGPETQYF.

This chain joins TRBV5-4 and TRBJ2-5, with 14 bases fitting TRBD2. The CDR3 runs to 20 residues. V gave up 2 bases and J gave up 0 bases; unmatched junction bases: 12. Germline lookup yields CDR1 SGHNT and CDR2 YYREEE (reference sequence). The CDR3 DNA reads TGTGCCAGCAGCTTACCGAACGCCGGGACTAGCGGGGGATACCAAGAGACCCAGTACTTC. Amino acid sequence: CASSLPNAGTSGGYQETQYF.

The chain uses TRBV4-1 and TRBJ1-1, with 8 nucleotides matching TRBD1. Looked up from germline, CDR1 is MGHRA and CDR2 is YSYEKL. J was trimmed by 3 bases and V by 0 bases; bases with no gene match: 9. This CDR3 is 17 amino acids long. CDR3 bases: TGCGCCAGCAGCCAAGAGGGTCAGGGGGCGATGGACACTGAAGCTTTCTTT. As protein: CASSQEGQGAMDTEAFF.